These T cell receptor beta chains were read from a single sample in a study of CD8 T cells in Susac syndrome. MiXCR was run by TCRdb on the immunoSEQ multiplex PCR reads, yielding one entry per CDR3 protein. The sample lists 130,000 or so distinct CDR3 sequences, roughly 80% seen once, with about 0.51% in the top ten. The specimen sequenced was CD8+ T cells from PBMCs. All receptors derive from a human donor with multiple sclerosis. Each CDR3 is given with its conserved first and last residue. D genes are given only for firm matches. Not all rows give a size; the values are once, few, many and, for expanded clones, a class.

v_call	j_call	d_call	clone_size	cdr3_nt	cdr3_aa
TRBV9	TRBJ2-1	TRBD2	once	TGTGCCAGCAGCGGGGAGGGTGGCGCCTACAATGAGCAGTTCTTC	CASSGEGGAYNEQFF
TRBV19	TRBJ1-2	.	.	TGTGCCAGTACCCGACCGGGGGCAGGAACCAACTATGGCTACACCTTC	CASTRPGAGTNYGYTF
TRBV6-1	TRBJ2-1	TRBD1	.	TGTGCCAGCAGTGAAGCGAGGCGGGACAGGGTTTCGTCCCCTTGGCAGTTCTTC	CASSEARRDRVSSPWQFF
TRBV5-6	TRBJ1-1	.	.	TGTGCCAGCAGCCAGTATAGGAGTACAATGAACACTGAAGCTTTCTTT	CASSQYRSTMNTEAFF
TRBV12-3/TRBV12-4	TRBJ2-1	.	.	TGTGCCAGCAGTTTCAGAGGGGGGGCAAACAATGAGCAGTTCTTC	CASSFRGGANNEQFF
TRBV20-1	TRBJ2-1	TRBD2	.	TGCAGTGCTAGACTAGCGGGAAATGAGCAGTTCTTC	CSARLAGNEQFF
TRBV12-3/TRBV12-4	TRBJ1-1	.	.	TGTGCCAGCAGTTCCAACCCCAGGGGTACTGAAGCTTTCTTT	CASSSNPRGTEAFF
TRBV11-3	TRBJ2-2	.	.	TGTGCCAGCAGCACTCTCGAGAGGATCAGCACCGGGGAGCTGTTTTTT	CASSTLERISTGELFF
TRBV28	TRBJ2-1	.	.	TGTGCCAGCAGTTTCCCGGGCGGGTTTGTAACCTACAATGAGCAGTTCTTC	CASSFPGGFVTYNEQFF
TRBV28	TRBJ2-7	.	.	TGTGCCAGCAGTCTCTCAATTAGGGGCGAGCAGTACTTC	CASSLSIRGEQYF
TRBV4-2	TRBJ2-5	.	.	TGTGCCAGCAGCCCTGGGACGCAAGAGACCCAGTACTTC	CASSPGTQETQYF
TRBV12-3/TRBV12-4	TRBJ2-2	TRBD1	once	TGTGCCAGCAGCCGCGGACAGGGGGCGAACACCGGGGAGCTGTTTTTT	CASSRGQGANTGELFF
TRBV7-6	TRBJ2-1	.	.	TGTGCCAGCAGCCAAGGGAAGCCGGGTGAGCAGTTCTTC	CASSQGKPGEQFF
TRBV7-9	TRBJ1-1	.	.	TGTGCCAGCAGCAACGGACAGTACACTGAAGCTTTCTTT	CASSNGQYTEAFF
TRBV7-9	TRBJ2-7	TRBD1	.	TGTGCCAGCAGCTCTCGGACAGGGGAGATATCCTACGAGCAGTACTTC	CASSSRTGEISYEQYF
TRBV6-1	TRBJ2-1	.	.	TGTGCCAGCAGTGCTAACAATGAGCAGTTCTTC	CASSANNEQFF
TRBV12-3/TRBV12-4	TRBJ1-2	.	.	TGTGCCAGCAGTTTTTCAGGACAGAGCTATGGCTACACCTTC	CASSFSGQSYGYTF
TRBV5-6	TRBJ2-5	TRBD2	.	TGTGCCAGCAGCTCGCCTGGGCCAACTAGCGGGAGGCCTTGGGGAGAGACCCAGTACTTC	CASSSPGPTSGRPWGETQYF
TRBV5-1	TRBJ2-1	TRBD2	.	TGCGCCAGCAGCTTGAGACTAGCTCGCAATGAGCAGTTCTTC	CASSLRLARNEQFF
TRBV5-4	TRBJ2-7	TRBD1	few	TGTGCCAGCACCTTTGACAGGGGTCCCTACGAGCAGTACTTC	CASTFDRGPYEQYF
TRBV11-1	TRBJ2-7	TRBD1	few	TGTGCCAGCAGCTTAACGGGACAGGCAACTGGGGGCGAGGAGCAGTACTTC	CASSLTGQATGGEEQYF
TRBV5-6	TRBJ2-7	TRBD1	.	TGTGCCAGCAGCTTGGCCCACAGGGGTTACGAGCAGTACTTC	CASSLAHRGYEQYF
TRBV20-1	TRBJ1-2	TRBD1	.	TGCAGTGCTAGAGCTCCCAGGGACAGGAATAACTATGGCTACACCTTC	CSARAPRDRNNYGYTF
TRBV11-2	TRBJ1-1	.	.	TGTGCCAGCAGCTTTGGGACACTTACTGAAGCTTTCTTT	CASSFGTLTEAFF